This paragraph reports one T cell receptor (beta chain). Its antigen remains unknown. The germline V gene encodes CDR1 MNHNY and CDR2 SVGAGI (reference sequence). The ends were cut back, 6 bases at V and 5 bases at J, with 10 bases in the middle. This CDR3 has 12 residues. Scientists amplified the TCR beta CDR3 regions from RNA transcripts. First-round RT-PCR relied on HTBI primers, and a second-round multiplex PCR came next. One entry per CDR3 protein results from TCRdb running MiXCR on the multiplex PCR reads. Here the sample spans 600,000 to 950,000 distinct CDR3 sequences, approximately 40% being singletons. Excluded: other autoimmune disease, uncontrolled infection, pregnancy or lactation. The sample is drawn from a study of Graves' ophthalmopathy and Graves' hyperthyroidism. Study observations and caveats: Among expanded thyroid clonotypes above 0.001 frequency, most also occurred in blood.

Specimen: peripheral blood. The rearrangement links TRBV6-6 to TRBJ1-1; D might be TRBD1 (6 bases). The source of this sequence is an adult man with Graves' ophthalmopathy. The CDR3 loop is CASRERGTEAFF. As DNA, the CDR3 is TGTGCCAGCAGAGAAAGGGGGACTGAAGCTTTCTTT.